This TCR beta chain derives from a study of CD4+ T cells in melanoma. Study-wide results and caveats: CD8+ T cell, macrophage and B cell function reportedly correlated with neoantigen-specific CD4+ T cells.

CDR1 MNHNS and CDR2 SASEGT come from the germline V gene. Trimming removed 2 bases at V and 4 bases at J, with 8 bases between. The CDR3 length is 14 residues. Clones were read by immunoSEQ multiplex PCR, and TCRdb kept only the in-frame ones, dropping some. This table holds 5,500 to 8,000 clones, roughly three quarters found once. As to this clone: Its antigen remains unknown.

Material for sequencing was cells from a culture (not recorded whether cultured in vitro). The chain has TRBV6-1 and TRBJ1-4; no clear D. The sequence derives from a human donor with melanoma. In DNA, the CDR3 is TGTGCCAGCAGTGAACAAGTAGATAATGAAAAACTGTTTTTT. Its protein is CASSEQVDNEKLFF.